A selection of T cell receptor beta chains follows, all from one sample in a study of OX40 agonist ivuxolimab in advanced cancers. Assay: immunoSEQ multiplex PCR; the TCRdb copy retains only in-frame clones and omits some. The sample yields 65,000 to 80,000 clones, 80% to 95% seen once. Here the sequenced sample was CD4+ or CD8+ T cells sorted from blood, taken in a trial of the OX40 agonist ivuxolimab. These receptor sequences come from an adult with an advanced solid tumor such as melanoma, head and neck, liver or kidney cancer. Both conserved end residues are part of each CDR3. Each record gives: CDR3 length, V gene, J gene, clone size, D gene, CDR3 DNA, CDR3 protein. D genes are given only for firm matches. A row's size may be missing; if present it is once, few, many or a size class.

14	TRBV19	TRBJ2-7	.	.	TGTGCCAGTAGTGACCGGGGCACTGGCTACGAGCAGTACTTC	CASSDRGTGYEQYF
14	TRBV7-6	TRBJ1-1	once	TRBD1	TGTGCCAGCAGCTACAGGACAGGGGGGACTGAAGCTTTCTTT	CASSYRTGGTEAFF
13	TRBV9	TRBJ2-2	.	.	TGTGCCAGCAGCGAGCCGGCTTCCGGGGAGCTGTTTTTT	CASSEPASGELFF
15	TRBV19	TRBJ2-7	.	.	TGTGCCAGTAGTGCCAGGGGGACTGGCTCCTACGAGCAGTACTTC	CASSARGTGSYEQYF
14	TRBV27	TRBJ2-4	.	.	TGTGCCAGCAGTTTAGGGGGGCCCAAAAACATTCAGTACTTC	CASSLGGPKNIQYF
15	TRBV27	TRBJ2-7	.	.	TGTGCCAGCAGTCTGCTTCCGGGACCTACCTACGAGCAGTACTTC	CASSLLPGPTYEQYF
16	TRBV19	TRBJ2-7	once	TRBD1	TGTGCCAGTAGTGGATGGGGACAGGGCACTTCCTACGAGCAGTACTTC	CASSGWGQGTSYEQYF
13	TRBV19	TRBJ2-2	.	.	TGTGCCAGTACGCTGGGGTTCGCCGGGGAGCTGTTTTTT	CASTLGFAGELFF
14	TRBV19	TRBJ2-2	once	.	TGTGCCAGTAGTATAGGACAAATAGGGGGGGAGCTGTTTTTT	CASSIGQIGGELFF
15	TRBV2	TRBJ2-2	.	.	TGTGCCAGCAGTGAAGCCAGGTCGAACACCGGGGAGCTGTTTTTT	CASSEARSNTGELFF
14	TRBV6-1	TRBJ1-1	.	.	TGTGCCAGCAGTGACGCGGGGGCGAGGACTGAAGCTTTCTTT	CASSDAGARTEAFF
20	TRBV7-7	TRBJ1-5	.	TRBD1	TGTGCCAGCAGCTTAAGCTTTGTGGGACAGTCTTCGATTAGCAATCAGCCCCAGCATTTT	CASSLSFVGQSSISNQPQHF
14	TRBV9	TRBJ1-6	.	.	TGTGCCAGCAGCGTAGCTGGGGGGAATTCACCCCTCCACTTT	CASSVAGGNSPLHF
13	TRBV4-1	TRBJ1-1	.	.	TGCGCCAGCAGCCAACGGGACTTGACTGAAGCTTTCTTT	CASSQRDLTEAFF
14	TRBV27	TRBJ2-2	.	.	TGTGCCAGCAGTCCAGGGACCCGTCCCGGGGAGCTGTTTTTT	CASSPGTRPGELFF
15	TRBV5-6	TRBJ1-1	.	.	TGTGCCAGCAGCTTGGGGGCAGGGATGAACACTGAAGCTTTCTTT	CASSLGAGMNTEAFF
15	TRBV4-3	TRBJ1-2	.	.	TGCGCCAGCAGCCAAGTACAGGGCTGGCACTATGGCTACACCTTC	CASSQVQGWHYGYTF
16	TRBV4-2	TRBJ2-7	.	.	TGTGCCAGCAGCTTTTACGTGGGGGGCCTTATCTACGAGCAGTACTTC	CASSFYVGGLIYEQYF
12	TRBV29-1	TRBJ2-7	.	.	TGCAGCGCCGAGACAGGTTCCTACGAGCAGTACTTC	CSAETGSYEQYF
13	TRBV5-4	TRBJ2-7	.	TRBD1	TGTGCCAGCAGCATTGCAGGGGGCGGCGAGCAGTACTTC	CASSIAGGGEQYF
14	TRBV9	TRBJ2-7	.	.	TGTGCCAGCAGCCCCGGGGGCACCGGGGACGAGCAGTACTTC	CASSPGGTGDEQYF
16	TRBV5-6	TRBJ2-2	.	.	TGTGCCAGCAGCCTGGTAGTGGCCCCGAACACCGGGGAGCTGTTTTTT	CASSLVVAPNTGELFF
12	TRBV4-1	TRBJ2-1	.	.	TGCGCCAGCAGCCAGGTGGCCAATGAGCAGTTCTTC	CASSQVANEQFF